This T cell receptor (beta chain) was captured by sequencing in a study of OX40 agonist ivuxolimab in advanced cancers. The count of this clone is one. The antigen remains unidentified. Study-level points and caveats: CD4+ and CD8+ T cells in blood underwent clonal expansion by week 6 at 0.1 to 3.0 mg/kg.

Data came from immunoSEQ multiplex PCR; TCRdb stores just in-frame clones and leaves some out. The data show approximately 23,000 clones, 80% to 90% seen once. The receptor was isolated from an adult with an advanced solid tumor such as melanoma, head and neck, liver or kidney cancer. Sequencing was performed on CD4+ or CD8+ T cells sorted from blood, taken in a trial of the OX40 agonist ivuxolimab.

CDR3 region: CASSPTSGTDTQYF. CDR3 DNA sequence: TGTGCCAGCAGTCCCACTAGCGGCACAGATACGCAGTATTTT. This chain connects TRBV6-7 to TRBJ2-3; 7 bases are a match to TRBD2. TRBV6-7 carries the ORF label, with uncertain function. The CDR3 extends over 14 amino acids. J gave up 1 base and V 5 bases, and 3 bases lay outside the gene matches.